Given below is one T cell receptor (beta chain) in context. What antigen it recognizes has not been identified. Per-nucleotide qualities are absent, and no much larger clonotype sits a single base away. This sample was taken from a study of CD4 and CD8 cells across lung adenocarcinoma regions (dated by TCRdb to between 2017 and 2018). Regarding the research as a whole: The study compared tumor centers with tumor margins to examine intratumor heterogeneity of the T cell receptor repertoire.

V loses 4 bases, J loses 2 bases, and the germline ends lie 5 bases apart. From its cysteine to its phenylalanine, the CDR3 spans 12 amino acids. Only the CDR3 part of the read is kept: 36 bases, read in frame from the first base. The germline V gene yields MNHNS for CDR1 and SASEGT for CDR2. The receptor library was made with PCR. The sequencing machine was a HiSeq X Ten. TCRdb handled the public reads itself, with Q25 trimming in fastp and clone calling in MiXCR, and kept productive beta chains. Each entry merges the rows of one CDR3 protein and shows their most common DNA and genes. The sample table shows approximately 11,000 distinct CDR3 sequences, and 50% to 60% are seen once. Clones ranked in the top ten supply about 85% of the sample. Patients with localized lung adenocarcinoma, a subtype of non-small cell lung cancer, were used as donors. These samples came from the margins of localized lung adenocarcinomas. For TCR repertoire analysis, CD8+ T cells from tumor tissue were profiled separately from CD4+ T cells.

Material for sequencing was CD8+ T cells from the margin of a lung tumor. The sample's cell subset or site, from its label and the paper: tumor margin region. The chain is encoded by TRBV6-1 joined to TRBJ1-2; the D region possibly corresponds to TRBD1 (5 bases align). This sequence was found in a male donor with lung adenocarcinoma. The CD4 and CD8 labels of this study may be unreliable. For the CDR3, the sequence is CASSGDNYGYTF. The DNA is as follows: TGTGCCAGCAGTGGGGACAACTATGGCTACACCTTC.